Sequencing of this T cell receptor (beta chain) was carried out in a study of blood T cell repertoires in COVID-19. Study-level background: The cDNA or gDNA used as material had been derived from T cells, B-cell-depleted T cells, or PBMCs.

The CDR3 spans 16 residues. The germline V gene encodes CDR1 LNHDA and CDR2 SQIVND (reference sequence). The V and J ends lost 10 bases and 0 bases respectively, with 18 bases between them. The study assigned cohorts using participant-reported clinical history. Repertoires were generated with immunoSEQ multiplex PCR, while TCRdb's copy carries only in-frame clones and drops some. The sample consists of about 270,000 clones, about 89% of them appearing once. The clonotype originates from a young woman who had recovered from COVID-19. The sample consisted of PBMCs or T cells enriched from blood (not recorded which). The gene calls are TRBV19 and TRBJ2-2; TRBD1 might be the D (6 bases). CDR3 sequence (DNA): TGTGCCACCCTTCGGATAGGGGGAGCGAACACCGGGGAGCTGTTTTTT. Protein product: CATLRIGGANTGELFF.